Sequencing of this TCR beta chain was carried out in a study of blood T cell repertoires in COVID-19. Study in general: Samples came from the United States, Italy and Spain, spanning acute and convalescent COVID-19.

Profiling relied on immunoSEQ multiplex PCR, and the TCRdb table lists in-frame clones only, not all of them. The table lists around 37,000 clones, around 87% of them singletons. From germline, CDR1 is MGHRA and CDR2 YSYEKL. Trimming removed 0 bases at V and 5 bases at J, with 14 bases between. CDR3 length: 16 amino acids. This clone has just one count. This chain uses TRBV4-1 with TRBJ2-1; the D gene is possibly TRBD1 (9 bases). Sequencing was carried out using peripheral blood. The TCR originated in a man aged 55-75 years with acute or convalescent COVID-19. The CDR3 sequence: CASSQDSGTGNNEQFF. The CDR3 region has the DNA TGCGCCAGCAGCCAAGATAGCGGGACAGGGAACAATGAGCAGTTCTTC.